The 10 T cell receptor beta chains presented below share a single source sample, sequenced in a study of cytomegalovirus exposure and HLA in healthy donors. The PCR had 60 Vbeta and 13 Jbeta primers. Method: immunoSEQ multiplex PCR; TCRdb's copy keeps in-frame clones and lacks some. The specimen's table records about 54,000 clones. Sequenced input: PBMCs. Every receptor here comes from a woman aged 40 to 49 in good health and CMV-seronegative.

This chain uses TRBV5-3 with TRBJ1-3, with 8 bases aligning to TRBD1. TRBV5-3 counts as an open reading frame of uncertain function. The ends lost 3 bases at V and 0 bases at J; junction bases unmatched: 11. The CDR3 is 18 residues long. For the CDR3, the DNA is TGTGCCAGAAGCTACCACCGGGACAGGAAGAGCTCTGGAAACACCATATATTTT. It yields the protein CARSYHRDRKSSGNTIYF.

The V and J genes are TRBV19 and TRBJ1-6; D ambiguous. The ends were cut back, 3 bases at V and 9 bases at J, with 18 bases in the middle. The CDR3 contains 16 residues. Per the germline V gene, CDR1 is LNHDA and CDR2 is SQIVND (reference sequence). The CDR3 loop reads CASSMSSREVGSPLHF. The CDR3, as DNA: TGTGCCAGTAGTATGTCATCGAGGGAGGTCGGTTCACCCCTCCACTTT.

Concerning this clone itself: A junction end diverges from the germline sequence, so it may reflect a read error. The rearrangement links TRBV7-9 to TRBJ2-3; 8 bases are shared with TRBD2. Germline V gene sequence: CDR1 SEHNR, CDR2 FQNEAQ (reference sequence). CDR3 length equals 12 residues. The DNA for the CDR3 is TGTGCCAGCAGAGCGGGAGTAGATAAGCAGTATTTT. Amino acids: CASRAGVDKQYF.

The gene calls are TRBV7-9 and TRBJ1-6; a weak D match, TRBD1 (6 bases). The germline V and J ends were trimmed by 6 bases and 0 bases, with 15 bases remaining between them. This CDR3 has 17 residues. The V gene's germline CDR1 is SEHNR and CDR2 FQNEAQ (reference sequence). CDR3 in amino acids: CASSQDSGSSYNSPLHF. The CDR3 nucleotides read TGTGCCAGCAGTCAGGACAGTGGCAGCTCCTATAATTCACCCCTCCACTTT.

This chain uses TRBV19 with TRBJ1-1; maybe TRBD1 (5 bases). CDR1 LNHDA and CDR2 SQIVND come from the germline V gene (reference sequence). The CDR3 runs to 15 residues. V was shortened by 1 base and J by 3 bases, with 12 bases between the two germline ends. DNA of the CDR3: TGTGCCAGTAGTATAGTTCGGGGGGATTACACTGAAGCTTTCTTT. Its translation is CASSIVRGDYTEAFF.

V and J are TRBV28 and TRBJ2-2, with 14 positions matching TRBD2. The V and J ends lost 6 bases and 6 bases, in that order; junction bases with no gene match: 6. CDR1 is MDHEN and CDR2 is SYDVKM in the germline V gene. The CDR3 is made up of 16 amino acids. The chain's CDR3 is CASSLWTSGRSGELFF. The DNA for the CDR3 is TGTGCCAGCAGCCTCTGGACTAGCGGGAGGTCCGGGGAGCTGTTTTTT. The full variable domain, with the rest looked up from reference TRBV28 and TRBJ2-2, is DVKVTQSSRYLVKRTGEKVFLECVQDMDHENMFWYRQDPGLGLRLIYFSYDVKMKEKGDIPEGYSVSREKKERFSLILESASTNQTSMYLCASSLWTSGRSGELFFGEGSRLTVL.

The genes are TRBV5-1 and TRBJ1-1, with D unclear. The CDR3 is 15 amino acids. CDR1 and CDR2 from the germline V gene are SGHRS and YFSETQ. V lost 6 bases and J lost 4, with 19 bases in between. CDR3 loop: CASMKTPFAGTEAFF. CDR3 bases: TGCGCCAGCATGAAGACACCCTTCGCCGGCACTGAAGCTTTCTTT. Full variable domain (rest looked up from reference TRBV5-1 and TRBJ1-1): KAGVTQTPRYLIKTRGQQVTLSCSPISGHRSVSWYQQTPGQGLQFLFEYFSETQRNKGNFPGRFSGRQFSNSRSEMNVSTLELGDSALYLCASMKTPFAGTEAFFGQGTRLTVV.

On this clone: One end of the junction is discordant with germline, which a read error may explain. For the CDR3, the DNA is TGTGCCAGCAGCCTAAATCCGGGACAGGGGGGCTTCTTC. Protein product: CASSLNPGQGGFF. This chain uses TRBV11-2 with TRBJ2-7, with 11 bases lining up with TRBD1. Germline CDR1 reads SGHAT; CDR2 reads FQNNGV. The CDR3 consists of 13 residues. The variable domain in full, completed from reference TRBV11-2 and TRBJ2-7, reads EAGVAQSPRYKIIEKRQSVAFWCNPISGHATLYWYQQILGQGPKLLIQFQNNGVVDDSQLPKDRFSAERLKGVDSTLKIQPAKLEDSAVYLCASSLNPGQGGFFGPGTRLTVT.

The genes are TRBV30 and TRBJ1-6, with D unclear. The CDR3 consists of 13 residues. V was trimmed by 4 bases and J by 10 bases, leaving 14 bases between them. CDR1 is GTSNPN and CDR2 is SVGIG in the germline V gene (reference sequence). The DNA for the CDR3 is TGTGCCTGGACCCCCTCCCCGGAGTCACCCCTCCACTTT. Translating it yields CAWTPSPESPLHF.

The rearrangement links TRBV2 to TRBJ1-1, with 10 bases lining up with TRBD1. Per germline, CDR1 SNHLY and CDR2 FYNNEI. V shed 8 bases and J 1 base; nucleotides not matched to a gene: 7. This CDR3 has 15 amino acids. CDR3 DNA: TGTGCCAGCGGCCGGGACAGGGGACAGAACACTGAAGCTTTCTTT. Protein product: CASGRDRGQNTEAFF. The entire variable domain, with the rest obtained from reference TRBV2 and TRBJ1-1, is as follows: EPEVTQTPSHQVTQMGQEVILRCVPISNHLYFYWYRQILGQKVEFLVSFYNNEISEKSEIFDDQFSVERPDGSNFTLKIRSTKLEDSAMYFCASGRDRGQNTEAFFGQGTRLTVV.